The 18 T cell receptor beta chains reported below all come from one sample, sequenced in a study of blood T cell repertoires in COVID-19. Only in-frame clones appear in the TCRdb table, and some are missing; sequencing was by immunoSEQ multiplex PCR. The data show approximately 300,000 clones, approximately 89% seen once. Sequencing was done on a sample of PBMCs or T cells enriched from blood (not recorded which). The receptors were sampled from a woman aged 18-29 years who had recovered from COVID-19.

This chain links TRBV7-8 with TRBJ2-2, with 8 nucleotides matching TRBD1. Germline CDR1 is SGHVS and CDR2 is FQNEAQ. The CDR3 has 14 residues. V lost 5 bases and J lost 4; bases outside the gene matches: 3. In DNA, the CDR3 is TGTGCCAGCAGCCTGACAGGGGCCACCGGGGAGCTGTTTTTT. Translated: CASSLTGATGELFF.

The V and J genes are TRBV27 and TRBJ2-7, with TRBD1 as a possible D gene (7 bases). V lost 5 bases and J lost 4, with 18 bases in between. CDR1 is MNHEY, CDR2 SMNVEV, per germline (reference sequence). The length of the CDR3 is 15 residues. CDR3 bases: TGTGCCAGCAGTGAAGGGGGCGGGAAATCGTACGAGCAGTACTTC. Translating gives CASSEGGGKSYEQYF.

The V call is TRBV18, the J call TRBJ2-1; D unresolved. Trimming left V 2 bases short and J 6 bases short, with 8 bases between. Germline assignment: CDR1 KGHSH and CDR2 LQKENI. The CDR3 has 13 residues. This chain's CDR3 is CASSPNPGNEQFF. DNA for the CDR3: TGTGCCAGCTCACCAAACCCGGGCAATGAGCAGTTCTTC.

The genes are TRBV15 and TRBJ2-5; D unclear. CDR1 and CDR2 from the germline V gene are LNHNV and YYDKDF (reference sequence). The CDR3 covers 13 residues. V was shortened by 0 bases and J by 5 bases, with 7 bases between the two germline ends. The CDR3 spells CATSRDPGETQYF. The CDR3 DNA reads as TGTGCCACCAGCAGAGATCCGGGTGAGACCCAGTACTTC.

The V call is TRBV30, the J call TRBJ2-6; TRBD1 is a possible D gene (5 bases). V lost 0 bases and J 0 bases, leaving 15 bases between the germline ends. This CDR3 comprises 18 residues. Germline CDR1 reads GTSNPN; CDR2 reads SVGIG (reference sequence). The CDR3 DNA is TGTGCCTGGAGTGTACTGTGGGGCGATCTCTCTGGGGCCAACGTCCTGACTTTC. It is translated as CAWSVLWGDLSGANVLTF.

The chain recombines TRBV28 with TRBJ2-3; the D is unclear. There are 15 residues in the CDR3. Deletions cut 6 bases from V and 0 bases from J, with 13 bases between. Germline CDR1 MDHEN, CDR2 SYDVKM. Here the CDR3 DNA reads TGTGCCAGCAGCTCCCCGTGGAGTAGCACAGATACGCAGTATTTT. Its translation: CASSSPWSSTDTQYF.

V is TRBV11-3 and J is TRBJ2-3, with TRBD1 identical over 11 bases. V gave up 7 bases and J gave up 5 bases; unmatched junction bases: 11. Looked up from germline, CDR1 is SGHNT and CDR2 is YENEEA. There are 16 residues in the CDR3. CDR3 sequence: CASKESAGTGGDTQYF. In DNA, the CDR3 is TGTGCCAGCAAAGAATCCGCCGGGACAGGGGGAGATACGCAGTATTTT.

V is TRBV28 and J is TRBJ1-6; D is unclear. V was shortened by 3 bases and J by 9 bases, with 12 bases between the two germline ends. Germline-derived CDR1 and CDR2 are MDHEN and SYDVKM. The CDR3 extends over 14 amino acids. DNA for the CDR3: TGTGCCAGCAGTTTGGCTGGGAGTGGTTCACCCCTCCACTTT. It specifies CASSLAGSGSPLHF.

The CDR3 reads CAWGQDRDTEAFF. In DNA form, the CDR3 reads TGTGCCTGGGGACAGGATCGAGACACTGAAGCTTTCTTT. V usage is TRBV30 and J usage is TRBJ1-1; TRBD1 aligns across 7 bases. The CDR3 has 13 amino acids. J lost 3 bases, V lost 5 bases, and 6 bases had no gene match. Germline V gives CDR1 GTSNPN, CDR2 SVGIG (reference sequence).

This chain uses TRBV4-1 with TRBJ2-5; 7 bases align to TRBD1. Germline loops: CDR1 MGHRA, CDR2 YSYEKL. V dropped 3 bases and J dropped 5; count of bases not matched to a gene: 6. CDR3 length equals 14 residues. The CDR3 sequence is CASSQTGPRETQYF. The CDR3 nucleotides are TGCGCCAGCAGCCAGACAGGGCCAAGGGAGACCCAGTACTTC.

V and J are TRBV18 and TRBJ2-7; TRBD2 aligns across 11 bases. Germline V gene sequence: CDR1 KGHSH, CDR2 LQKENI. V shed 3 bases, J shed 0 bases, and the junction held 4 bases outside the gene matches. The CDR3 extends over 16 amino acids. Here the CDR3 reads CASSPLTSGSSYEQYF. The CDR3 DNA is TGTGCCAGCTCACCGCTCACTAGCGGGAGCTCCTACGAGCAGTACTTC.

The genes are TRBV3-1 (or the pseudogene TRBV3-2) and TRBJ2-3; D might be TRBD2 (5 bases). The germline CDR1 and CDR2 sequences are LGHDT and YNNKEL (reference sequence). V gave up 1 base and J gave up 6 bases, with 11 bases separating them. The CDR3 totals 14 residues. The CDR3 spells CASSQGAGRDTQYF. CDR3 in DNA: TGTGCCAGCAGCCAAGGGGCGGGTCGGGATACGCAGTATTTT.

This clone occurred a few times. In DNA form, the CDR3 reads TGTGCCAGCAGTTACTTGATTTTAGGGAGTGGTGGCTACACCTTC. Amino acids: CASSYLILGSGGYTF. This rearrangement joins TRBV6-2 or TRBV6-3 to TRBJ1-2; D gene unclear. This CDR3 has 15 amino acids. Trimming took 1 base from V and 7 from J, leaving 16 bases between them. Germline V lookup: CDR1 MNHEY, CDR2 SVGEGT.

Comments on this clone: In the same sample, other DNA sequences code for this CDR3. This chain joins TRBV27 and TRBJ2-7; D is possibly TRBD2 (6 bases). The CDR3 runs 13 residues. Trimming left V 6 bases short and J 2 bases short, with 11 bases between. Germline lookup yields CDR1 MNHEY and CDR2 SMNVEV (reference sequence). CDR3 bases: TGTGCCAGCAGCTATCGGGAGACCTACGAGCAGTACTTC. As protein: CASSYRETYEQYF.

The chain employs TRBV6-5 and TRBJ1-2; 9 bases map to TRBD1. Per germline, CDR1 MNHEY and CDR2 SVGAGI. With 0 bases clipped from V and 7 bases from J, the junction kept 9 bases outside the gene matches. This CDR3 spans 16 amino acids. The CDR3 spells CASSYSRTGDLGGYTF. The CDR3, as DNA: TGTGCCAGCAGTTACTCCCGGACAGGGGATTTGGGTGGCTACACCTTC.

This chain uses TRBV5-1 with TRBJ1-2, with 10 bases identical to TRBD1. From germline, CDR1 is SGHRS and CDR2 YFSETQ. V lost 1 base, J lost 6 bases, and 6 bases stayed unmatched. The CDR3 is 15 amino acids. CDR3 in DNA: TGCGCCAGCAGCTTGACGGGTGGGACAGGGGATGGCTACACCTTC. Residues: CASSLTGGTGDGYTF.

CDR3 in DNA: TGCGCCAGCAGGATGACTAGTAACCGTCCAGATACGCAGTATTTT. It is translated as CASRMTSNRPDTQYF. The chain carries TRBV5-1 and TRBJ2-3; D possibly corresponds to TRBD2 (6 bases). V was clipped by 5 bases and J by 4 bases, with 17 bases between them. Germline V gene lookup returns CDR1 SGHRS and CDR2 YFSETQ. This CDR3 comprises 15 residues.

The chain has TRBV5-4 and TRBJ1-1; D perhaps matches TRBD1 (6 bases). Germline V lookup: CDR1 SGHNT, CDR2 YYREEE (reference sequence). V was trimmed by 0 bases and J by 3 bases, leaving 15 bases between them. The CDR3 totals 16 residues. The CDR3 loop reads CASSLALQGWDTEAFF. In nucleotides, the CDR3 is TGTGCCAGCAGCTTGGCCCTCCAGGGGTGGGACACTGAAGCTTTCTTT.